The T cell receptor (beta chain) under discussion was sequenced for a study of blood T cell repertoires in COVID-19. Study context: The origin of the acute and convalescent COVID-19 samples was the United States, Italy and Spain.

This clone was detected a few times. Libraries were prepared by immunoSEQ multiplex PCR; TCRdb keeps only in-frame clonotypes and omits some of them. This sample yields about 220,000 clones, of which roughly 84% are seen a single time; just under 20% belongs to the top ten. The germline gives CDR1 MNHNS, CDR2 SASEGT. The CDR3 is made up of 14 amino acids. V lost 7 bases and J lost 3; bases outside the gene matches: 6. The chain carries TRBV6-1 and TRBJ2-7; TRBD2 matches at 10 bases. This clonotype originated in a man aged 25-40 years with active or convalescent COVID-19. The material sequenced was peripheral blood. Here the CDR3 reads CASMVAGGYYEQYF. The CDR3 DNA is TGTGCCAGCATGGTAGCGGGGGGATACTACGAGCAGTACTTC.